This is a list of T cell receptor beta chains from one sample in a study of blood T cell repertoires in COVID-19. Repertoires were generated with immunoSEQ multiplex PCR, while TCRdb's copy carries only in-frame clones and drops some. Among about 96,000 clones listed, 70% to 90% were seen once. Sequenced sample: peripheral blood. The source is a human donor with COVID-19, enrolled during active disease. The donor label of this sample is uncertain. Each CDR3 is given with its conserved first and last residue. D genes are given only for firm matches. Rows may omit the clone size; those that give it use once, few, many or a size class.

CASSVVGETGEQFF	TGTGCCAGCAGCGTAGTTGGGGAGACGGGTGAGCAGTTCTTC	NA	TRBV9	TRBJ2-1	NA
CASSETGVGGYTF	TGTGCCAGCAGTGAAACAGGGGTTGGAGGCTACACCTTC	NA	TRBV6-1	TRBJ1-2	TRBD1
CASSLKKSGSNYGYTF	TGTGCCAGCAGCTTAAAGAAATCCGGTTCTAACTATGGCTACACCTTC	NA	TRBV7-6	TRBJ1-2	NA
CASSPRGTGVNTEAFF	TGCGCCAGCAGCCCGCGAGGGACAGGGGTTAACACTGAAGCTTTCTTT	NA	TRBV5-1	TRBJ1-1	TRBD1
CASSQGTSGGARETQYF	TGCGCCAGCAGCCAGGGTACTAGCGGGGGGGCCCGGGAGACCCAGTACTTC	NA	TRBV4-1	TRBJ2-5	TRBD2
CASSSDEGGSQHF	TGTGCCAGCAGTTCCGACGAGGGGGGGAGCCAGCATTTT	NA	TRBV6-4	TRBJ1-5	NA
CASSAWDRGQETQYF	TGTGCCAGCAGCGCGTGGGACAGGGGGCAAGAGACCCAGTACTTC	NA	TRBV5-6	TRBJ2-5	TRBD1
CAISEPAGDNTEAFF	TGTGCCATCAGTGAGCCGGCCGGGGATAACACTGAAGCTTTCTTT	NA	TRBV10-3	TRBJ1-1	NA
CASIAKETQYF	TGTGCCAGTATAGCGAAAGAGACCCAGTACTTC	NA	TRBV12-3/TRBV12-4	TRBJ2-5	NA
CASSLTGGDPEAFF	TGCGCCAGCAGCTTGACAGGGGGGGACCCTGAAGCTTTCTTT	NA	TRBV5-1	TRBJ1-1	TRBD1
CASSFGQDPYGYTF	TGTGCCAGCAGCTTCGGACAGGATCCTTATGGCTACACCTTC	NA	TRBV5-5	TRBJ1-2	TRBD1
CASSGPGTGSLAGELFF	TGTGCCAGCAGCGGCCCCGGGACAGGGAGTCTAGCCGGGGAGCTGTTTTTT	NA	TRBV9	TRBJ2-2	TRBD1
CASSVGQGALGYTF	TGTGCCAGCAGCGTAGGACAGGGGGCGCTTGGCTACACCTTC	NA	TRBV9	TRBJ1-2	TRBD1
CASSLGTSGMYEQFF	TGCGCCAGCAGCTTAGGGACTAGCGGGATGTATGAGCAGTTCTTC	NA	TRBV5-1	TRBJ2-1	TRBD2
CASSPEVLYNEQFF	TGTGCCAGCAGCCCCGAGGTCCTCTACAATGAGCAGTTCTTC	NA	TRBV5-6	TRBJ2-1	NA
CASGSASKGAEAFF	TGCGCCAGCGGATCGGCCTCTAAGGGGGCTGAAGCTTTCTTT	NA	TRBV4-1	TRBJ1-1	NA
CSVPGTVEAFF	TGCAGTGTCCCCGGGACAGTTGAAGCTTTCTTT	NA	TRBV20-1	TRBJ1-1	TRBD1
CASSPQGFQETQYF	TGTGCCAGCTCACCACAGGGGTTCCAAGAGACCCAGTACTTC	once	TRBV18	TRBJ2-5	NA
CASSRGDSGGTTGELFF	TGTGCCAGCAGCCGAGGGGATAGCGGGGGGACCACCGGGGAGCTGTTTTTT	NA	TRBV7-9	TRBJ2-2	TRBD2
CATSPDRPYEQYF	TGTGCCACCTCCCCGGACAGGCCCTACGAGCAGTACTTC	NA	TRBV10-3	TRBJ2-7	TRBD1
CASSLEWNPLQAYEQYF	TGTGCCAGCAGTTTAGAGTGGAACCCCCTCCAGGCCTACGAGCAGTACTTC	NA	TRBV27	TRBJ2-7	NA
CASSFGPQTSGYTF	TGTGCCAGCAGCTTTGGGCCTCAAACGTCTGGCTACACCTTC	NA	TRBV7-2	TRBJ1-2	NA
CASSIQGWNQPQHF	TGTGCCAGTAGTATACAGGGCTGGAATCAGCCCCAGCATTTT	NA	TRBV19	TRBJ1-5	NA
CASSLYLDRGYITEAFF	TGTGCCAGTAGTCTCTATTTGGACAGGGGGTATATCACTGAAGCTTTCTTT	NA	TRBV19	TRBJ1-1	TRBD1
CASSQGLTGTNYGYTF	TGTGCCAGCAGCCAAGGACTAACAGGGACTAACTATGGCTACACCTTC	NA	TRBV14	TRBJ1-2	NA
CASSPGQGDTDTQYF	TGCGCCAGCAGCCCCGGACAGGGGGATACAGATACGCAGTATTTT	NA	TRBV4-1	TRBJ2-3	TRBD1
CSNPSPYGEENQPQHF	TGCAGCAACCCCTCACCTTACGGGGAGGAAAATCAGCCCCAGCATTTT	once	TRBV29-1	TRBJ1-5	NA
CASSFVRAFQETQYF	TGTGCCAGCAGCTTCGTCAGGGCCTTCCAAGAGACCCAGTACTTC	NA	TRBV11-3	TRBJ2-5	NA
CASTPTGDYGYTF	TGTGCCAGCACCCCGACAGGCGACTATGGCTACACCTTC	NA	TRBV21-1	TRBJ1-2	NA
CASTTAGTVNTEAFF	TGTGCCAGCACCACGGCCGGGACAGTGAACACTGAAGCTTTCTTT	NA	TRBV28	TRBJ1-1	TRBD1
CASRMGQETNSPLHF	TGTGCCAGTAGAATGGGACAGGAGACTAATTCACCCCTCCACTTT	NA	TRBV19	TRBJ1-6	TRBD1
CASSYAGGPQTQYF	TGTGCCAGCAGTTACGCGGGGGGGCCCCAGACCCAGTACTTC	few	TRBV6-5	TRBJ2-5	TRBD2
CASSWGTGNEKLFF	TGTGCCAGCTCGTGGGGGACAGGGAATGAAAAACTGTTTTTT	NA	TRBV28	TRBJ1-4	TRBD1
CASSLAGDQRGELFF	TGCGCCAGCAGCTTGGCGGGGGACCAACGCGGGGAGCTGTTTTTT	NA	TRBV5-1	TRBJ2-2	NA
CASSKASPGNSYFEQYF	TGTGCCAGCAGCAAAGCGTCTCCCGGGAACAGCTATTTTGAGCAGTACTTC	NA	TRBV21-1	TRBJ2-7	NA
CASSQGRVQETQYF	TGTGCCAGCAGCCAAGGCAGGGTACAAGAGACCCAGTACTTC	NA	TRBV3-1/TRBV3-2	TRBJ2-5	NA
CAWSTFGYSGNTIYF	TGTGCCTGGAGTACCTTCGGTTACTCTGGAAACACCATATATTTT	NA	TRBV30	TRBJ1-3	NA
CASSVELGDLEQFF	TGTGCCAGCAGCGTAGAATTGGGAGATCTTGAGCAGTTCTTC	NA	TRBV9	TRBJ2-1	NA
CASSPGGELTPGGYTF	TGCGCCAGCAGCCCCGGCGGGGAACTCACCCCTGGAGGCTACACCTTC	once	TRBV5-1	TRBJ1-2	NA
CASSEGTGVLEQYF	TGTGCCAGCAGCGAGGGGACAGGGGTACTTGAGCAGTACTTC	NA	TRBV9	TRBJ2-7	TRBD1
CASSRGQSQYF	TGTGCCAGCAGCCGAGGACAGAGTCAGTACTTC	NA	TRBV2	TRBJ2-4	NA
CASRRGTSSYEQYF	TGCGCCAGCAGGCGAGGGACAAGCTCCTACGAGCAGTACTTC	NA	TRBV10-2	TRBJ2-7	NA